The 24 T cell receptor beta chains in this list originate from one sample, sequenced in a study of shared clonotypes between healthy human individuals (dated by TCRdb to the early 2020s). The library was made by the immunoSEQ multiplex PCR assay. TCRdb limited this immuneACCESS table to in-frame rearrangements with V and J called. A share of clones is missing; checked studies link under half to unresolved V genes, and the rest is unexplained. Within this sample are millions of clones, with less than 95% of them counted one time only. The top ten clonotypes cover 0.85% to 1.3% of the sample. CD8 naive samples were CD45RO-negative cells positively selected for CCR7, giving a CD45RA+CCR7+ population that excluded TemRA cells. The specimen was naive CD8+ T cells sorted from blood. This specimen's cell subset or site label, interpreted: CD45RA+CCR7+. Every receptor here comes from a man between 18 and 29 years old in good health.

The chain links TRBV27 to TRBJ2-7; the match to TRBD2 covers 9 bases. In germline, CDR1 is MNHEY, CDR2 SMNVEV (reference sequence). The CDR3 runs 14 residues. J was trimmed by 5 bases and V by 2 bases; bases with no gene match: 4. The CDR3 spells CASSLVAGDHEQYF. As DNA, the CDR3 is TGTGCCAGCAGTTTAGTAGCGGGGGACCACGAGCAGTACTTC.

The gene calls are TRBV2 and TRBJ1-1, with TRBD1 identical over 9 bases. The length of the CDR3 is 15 residues. V shed 3 bases and J 7 bases; nucleotides not matched to a gene: 9. The germline CDR1 and CDR2 sequences are SNHLY and FYNNEI. CDR3 DNA: TGTGCCAGCAGTGAGGGACAGGGAGTACTATTTGAAGCTTTCTTT. Protein product: CASSEGQGVLFEAFF.

The V and J genes are TRBV20-1 and TRBJ1-2, with D maybe TRBD1 (6 bases). The CDR3 has 11 residues. Germline CDR1 DFQATT, CDR2 SNEGSKA (reference sequence). The V end was cut by 6 bases, the J end by 7 bases, with 12 bases between. CDR3 bases: TGCAGTGCAGCAGGGGTAGCTGGCTACACCTTC. It encodes CSAAGVAGYTF.

This rearrangement joins TRBV4-1 to TRBJ2-3; the match to TRBD2 covers 11 bases. Germline values: CDR1 MGHRA, CDR2 YSYEKL. Trimming took 2 bases from V and 3 from J; bases not matched to a gene: 4. The CDR3 has 16 residues. CDR3 residues: CASSQIAGGLTDTQYF. For the CDR3, the DNA is TGCGCCAGCAGCCAAATAGCGGGGGGGCTAACAGATACGCAGTATTTT.

V is TRBV21-1 and J is TRBJ1-1; TRBD1 reflects the table's D call only, with no check against the DNA. TRBV21-1 is marked as a pseudogene. This CDR3 comprises 15 residues. DNA for the CDR3: TGTGCCAGCAGCTTACAGGGGCTCATGAACACTGAAGCTTTCTTT. Translation: CASSLQGLMNTEAFF.

As to this clone: This sample includes further DNA sequences coding for the same CDR3. V is TRBV9 and J is TRBJ2-3; no clear D gene. The V gene lost 2 bases and the J gene lost 0 bases, with 7 bases spanning the gap. This CDR3 region has 14 residues. Germline lookup yields CDR1 SGDLS and CDR2 YYNGEE. The CDR3 protein is CASSVHGSTDTQYF. In DNA, the CDR3 is TGTGCCAGCAGCGTTCACGGTAGCACAGATACGCAGTATTTT.

In this sample, this clone turned up a few times. This rearrangement joins TRBV2 to TRBJ2-3; 14 bases are shared with TRBD2. This CDR3 contains 19 residues. With V trimmed by 4 bases and J by 2 bases, 11 bases remained unmatched. From germline, CDR1 is SNHLY and CDR2 FYNNEI. CDR3 loop: CASSVPGTSGGTPTDTQYF. DNA for the CDR3: TGTGCCAGCAGTGTTCCCGGGACTAGCGGGGGAACCCCCACAGATACGCAGTATTTT.

For this clone: Other nucleotide sequences in the sample specify the same CDR3. V gene TRBV6-5 combines with J gene TRBJ1-2, with D tentatively TRBD1 (5 bases). This CDR3 region has 14 residues. Trimming removed 2 bases at V and 4 bases at J, with 11 bases between. From germline, CDR1 is MNHEY and CDR2 SVGAGI. The CDR3 loop reads CASSYGSGLYGYTF. The CDR3 bases are TGTGCCAGCAGTTACGGTTCAGGGCTCTATGGCTACACCTTC.

This clone was recorded only once. The chain joins TRBV6-6 to TRBJ2-7, with unresolved D. V lost 0 bases and J lost 6, with 9 bases in between. Germline lookup yields CDR1 MNHNY and CDR2 SVGAGI (reference sequence). This CDR3 is 13 amino acids long. The CDR3 sequence is CASSYSSSSEQYF. The CDR3 nucleotides are TGTGCCAGCAGTTACTCGTCGTCTTCCGAGCAGTACTTC.

The chain recombines TRBV10-1 with TRBJ1-1; 8 bases map to TRBD1. The V gene's germline CDR1 is WNHNN and CDR2 SYGVQD (reference sequence). J gave up 1 base and V 3 bases, and 10 bases lay outside the gene matches. The CDR3 covers 17 residues. The CDR3 DNA sequence: TGCGCCAGCAGTGAATATCGGACAGGGCCCCAGAACACTGAAGCTTTCTTT. Residues: CASSEYRTGPQNTEAFF.

The rearrangement uses TRBV5-4 and TRBJ2-7, with D unclear. V was pared by 4 bases and J by 2 bases, with 10 bases between. Germline loops: CDR1 SGHNT, CDR2 YYREEE (reference sequence). The length of the CDR3 is 13 residues. The CDR3 DNA reads as TGTGCCAGCAGCCCCCAGACGACCTACGAGCAGTACTTC. Translated, it gives CASSPQTTYEQYF.

J is TRBJ2-7 and V is TRBV11-3; 14 bases align to TRBD2. V shed 4 bases, J shed 4 bases, and the junction held 6 bases outside the gene matches. This CDR3 is 16 amino acids long. Germline-derived CDR1 and CDR2 are SGHNT and YENEEA. As DNA, the CDR3 is TGTGCCAGCAGCTCAGGACTAGCGGGAGGTGGTTACGAGCAGTACTTC. Protein sequence: CASSSGLAGGGYEQYF. The full variable domain, with the rest looked up from reference TRBV11-3 and TRBJ2-7, is EAGVVQSPRYKIIEKKQPVAFWCNPISGHNTLYWYLQNLGQGPELLIRYENEEAVDDSQLPKDRFSAERLKGVDSTLKIQPAELGDSAVYLCASSSGLAGGGYEQYFGPGTRLTVT.

This clone was detected only a few times. The gene calls are TRBV19 and TRBJ1-4, with TRBD1 matching 7 bases. V lost 4 bases to trimming and J lost 5 bases; unmatched junction nucleotides: 7. Germline loops: CDR1 LNHDA, CDR2 SQIVND (reference sequence). There are 15 residues in the CDR3. CDR3 in amino acids: CASSTGQVYNEKLFF. The DNA for the CDR3 is TGTGCCAGTAGTACCGGACAGGTTTACAATGAAAAACTGTTTTTT.

The V and J genes are TRBV19 and TRBJ1-2, with a tentative D call TRBD1 (5 bases). V was shortened by 3 bases and J by 2 bases, with 16 bases between the two germline ends. The CDR3 has 16 residues. The germline CDR1 and CDR2 sequences are LNHDA and SQIVND (reference sequence). DNA of the CDR3: TGTGCCAGTAGTATGATGGGGGAAGGGGTCAACTATGGCTACACCTTC. It translates to CASSMMGEGVNYGYTF.

J is TRBJ2-5 and V is TRBV2, with no clear D. The CDR3 is 14 residues long. Germline-derived CDR1 and CDR2 are SNHLY and FYNNEI. The V end was cut by 6 bases, the J end by 4 bases, with 15 bases between. CDR3 sequence reads: CASSSDTMAETQYF. The CDR3 DNA follows: TGTGCCAGCAGCTCCGACACAATGGCAGAGACCCAGTACTTC. The full variable domain, with the rest looked up from reference TRBV2 and TRBJ2-5, is EPEVTQTPSHQVTQMGQEVILRCVPISNHLYFYWYRQILGQKVEFLVSFYNNEISEKSEIFDDQFSVERPDGSNFTLKIRSTKLEDSAMYFCASSSDTMAETQYFGPGTRLLVL.

The CDR3 here is CASSLGPGTVNTEAFF. DNA for the CDR3: TGTGCCAGCAGTTTAGGTCCGGGGACGGTGAACACTGAAGCTTTCTTT. The chain recombines TRBV27 with TRBJ1-1; D might be TRBD1 (5 bases). The ends were cut back, 2 bases at V and 0 bases at J, with 13 bases in the middle. This CDR3 is built from 16 residues. Germline CDR1 MNHEY, CDR2 SMNVEV (reference sequence).

The sample holds one count of this clone. This chain links TRBV15 with TRBJ2-1; TRBD2 agrees at 7 bases. The CDR3 loop spans 16 amino acids. CDR1 and CDR2 (germline): LNHNV, YYDKDF (reference sequence). J lost 7 bases, V lost 5 bases, and 14 bases had no gene match. The CDR3 DNA reads as TGTGCCACCAGCGACTCCGAAGCGGGATCGCGGAATGAGCAGTTCTTC. Its translation: CATSDSEAGSRNEQFF. The whole variable domain, filled in from reference TRBV15 and TRBJ2-1, reads DAMVIQNPRYQVTQFGKPVTLSCSQTLNHNVMYWYQQKSSQAPKLLFHYYDKDFNNEADTPDNFQSRRPNTSFCFLDIRSPGLGDTAMYLCATSDSEAGSRNEQFFGPGTRLTVL.

The chain carries TRBV7-9 and TRBJ2-1; TRBD2 matches 10 bases. From germline, CDR1 is SEHNR and CDR2 FQNEAQ (reference sequence). The J segment lost 4 bases and the V segment lost 5 bases, leaving 8 bases of the junction unmatched. CDR3 size: 16 residues. DNA for the CDR3: TGTGCCAGCAGCCCCCTCGGAGCGGGAGGGTACAATGAGCAGTTCTTC. Encoded protein: CASSPLGAGGYNEQFF.

V gene TRBV7-6 combines with J gene TRBJ1-6; no clear D. V gave up 5 bases and J gave up 7 bases, with 18 bases separating them. CDR3 length equals 16 residues. Germline V gene data show CDR1 as SGHVS and CDR2 as FNYEAQ. This CDR3 reads CASSPHYMALNSPLHF. The CDR3 DNA is TGTGCCAGCAGCCCCCACTATATGGCTCTGAATTCACCCCTCCACTTT. The complete variable domain, with remaining parts taken from reference TRBV7-6 and TRBJ1-6, reads GAGVSQSPRYKVTKRGQDVALRCDPISGHVSLYWYRQALGQGPEFLTYFNYEAQQDKSGLPNDRFSAERPEGSISTLTIQRTEQRDSAMYRCASSPHYMALNSPLHFGNGTRLTVT.

The rearrangement links TRBV4-3 to TRBJ2-3; possibly TRBD1 for D (6 bases). Germline V CDR1 and CDR2: LGHNA, YSLEER. Trimming stripped 3 bases from V and 0 bases from J, with 25 bases between. The CDR3 is made up of 20 amino acids. DNA for the CDR3: TGCGCCAGCAGCCATCCTTTTTTGACAGGTTCGGCGACTAGCACAGATACGCAGTATTTT. Translated, it gives CASSHPFLTGSATSTDTQYF.

To note about this clone: At one boundary the junction diverges from the germline segment, which might be a read error. The rearrangement uses TRBV2 and TRBJ1-1; no definite D call. Germline CDR1 reads SNHLY; CDR2 reads FYNNEI. The CDR3 totals 13 residues. The CDR3 sequence: CASSEAANTEAFF. CDR3 DNA sequence: TGTGCCAGCAGCGAAGCAGCGAACACTGAAGCTTTCTTT.

About this clone: This CDR3 is also generated by other DNA sequences in the sample. This chain uses TRBV30 with TRBJ2-5; D uncertain. The CDR3 is made up of 14 amino acids. Trimming removed 3 bases at V and 5 bases at J, with 16 bases between. Germline lookup yields CDR1 GTSNPN and CDR2 SVGIG (reference sequence). The CDR3 sequence: CAWSGPGLGETQYF. The CDR3 bases are TGTGCCTGGAGCGGGCCAGGCCTGGGGGAGACCCAGTACTTC.

The J gene is TRBJ2-5, the V gene TRBV2; D gene ambiguous. V was pared by 4 bases and J by 4 bases, with 10 bases between. Germline CDR1 is SNHLY and CDR2 is FYNNEI. The CDR3 is 13 amino acids. CDR3 DNA: TGTGCCAGCAGTGCCCAAAATGTAGAGACCCAGTACTTC. It encodes CASSAQNVETQYF.

V is TRBV6-5 and J is TRBJ2-1, with TRBD2 identical over 7 bases. CDR1 and CDR2 from the germline V gene are MNHEY and SVGAGI. CDR3 length: 13 residues. The trim removed 7 bases at V and 7 bases at J, leaving 7 bases unmatched. CDR3 in amino acids: CASTSDSGNEQFF. The CDR3 region has the DNA TGTGCCAGCACCTCGGATAGCGGGAATGAGCAGTTCTTC.